Following are 4 T cell receptor beta chains from one sample sequenced in a study of glioma-infiltrating T cells after dendritic cell vaccination. Time point specified: after dendritic cell vaccination, including at tumor progression/relapse. Produced via immunoSEQ multiplex PCR; TCRdb's table is partial and in-frame only. This table holds about 58,000 clones, 85% to 90% found once. The specimen comprised blood, sampled after dendritic cell vaccination. The receptors stem from a human donor with glioblastoma.

V and J are TRBV2 and TRBJ2-7; TRBD1 aligns across 7 bases. V gave up 6 bases and J gave up 3 bases; unmatched junction bases: 2. The length of the CDR3 is 12 residues. CDR1 is SNHLY, CDR2 FYNNEI, per germline. The chain's CDR3 is CASRDRHYEQYF. DNA of the CDR3: TGTGCCAGCAGGGACAGGCACTACGAGCAGTACTTC.

This rearrangement joins TRBV19 to TRBJ2-3, with D possibly TRBD2 on 6 matching bases. The CDR3 covers 14 residues. Looked up from germline, CDR1 is LNHDA and CDR2 is SQIVND (reference sequence). With 4 bases removed from V and 3 bases from J, the gap between germline ends came to 11 bases. This CDR3 is CASSTPGVTDTQYF. The CDR3 bases are TGTGCCAGTAGTACGCCGGGGGTGACAGATACGCAGTATTTT.

The gene calls are TRBV6-5 and TRBJ2-5; D not resolved. Germline CDR1 reads MNHEY; CDR2 reads SVGAGI. This CDR3 is 10 amino acids long. V shed 4 bases and J shed 7 bases, with 4 bases lying between them. The CDR3, as DNA: TGTGCCAGCAGTTCTCGGACCCAGTACTTC. Amino acids: CASSSRTQYF.

In the case of this clone: The junction departs from the called germline gene at one end, perhaps through a read error. The identical CDR3 is also encoded by other nucleotide sequences in the sample. This sequence joins TRBV29-1 and TRBJ1-6, with a tentative D call TRBD1 (5 bases). The CDR3 extends over 13 amino acids. The germline V gene encodes CDR1 SQVTM and CDR2 ANQGSEA. This chain's CDR3 is CSVSQGSNSPLHF. In nucleotides, the CDR3 is TGCAGCGTTTCCCAGGGTAGTAATTCCCCCCTCCACTTT.